This T cell receptor (beta chain) appears in the sequencing data of a study of blood T cell repertoires in COVID-19 (TCRdb year 2020). Concerning the study at large: The collaborator samples originated in the United States, Italy and Spain and spanned the acute and convalescent phases of COVID-19. The prospective study material was composed of cDNA or gDNA derived from T cells, B-cell-depleted T cells, or PBMCs. Subjects who had been exposed to COVID-19, were actively infected with it, or had recovered from it provided the deeply sampled blood TCRbeta repertoires that made up the dataset. The repertoires were made available in a free public database intended to serve as a resource for research on the immune response to SARS-CoV-2. The samples were drawn from the first 160 participants of the ongoing ImmuneRACE study and from 950 to 1,500 subjects provided by 6 global collaborators. Nearly every sample came with metadata listing a de-identified subject ID, COVID-19 status, age in years and sex. Where available, HLA class I and class II types were obtained from metadata supplied by the sample provider rather than from assay-based typing. Overall study results and their limits: The quantity of clinical and demographic metadata differed by source and by participant and was supplied without curation.

TCRbeta CDR3 regions were amplified from genomic DNA by means of the immunoSEQ Assay, a bias-controlled multiplex PCR. The authors processed their data as follows. The number of nucleated cells in each sample was estimated by amplification of reference gene primers within the assay. Sequence reads were collapsed and filtered to measure the absolute abundance of every unique TCRbeta CDR3 rearrangement. For each sample, productive Simpson clonality was calculated as the square root of Simpson's diversity index across productive rearrangements. This is the immuneACCESS table as TCRdb keeps it, with only in-frame sequences that have V and J called. A part of the clones is gone; compared with another copy, unresolved V genes explain less than half, and the rest is unexplained. V and J calls and clone size are as listed in that table; D and trimming were resolved from the DNA. The sample table records roughly 400,000 clones; about nine tenths of these occur just once. The ten top clones hold about 1.8% of the sample.

Participants in the prospective study were enrolled through a virtual design, were aged roughly 18 to 90 years, and lived in approximately 25 United States geographic areas. In the prospective study, cohorts were assigned on the basis of participant-reported clinical history obtained from a screening survey and a study questionnaire. Recovered participants in ImmuneRACE Cohort 3 were defined as having two consecutive negative NP/OP PCR tests, clearance from a healthcare professional, or resolution of symptoms. Each participant in the prospective study had whole blood, serum and a nasopharyngeal or oropharyngeal swab collected by mobile phlebotomists. Additional blood draws and questionnaires over an approximately two-month period could optionally be provided by prospective study participants. Before DNA extraction, blood samples from the prospective study were shipped at room temperature or frozen.

The germline V gene sets CDR1 to SQVTM and CDR2 to ANQGSEA. The V end loses 4 bases and the J end loses 4 bases, and a stretch of 11 bases separates them. The CDR3, from cysteine to phenylalanine, totals 13 residues. CDR3 DNA only is kept here, 39 bases in frame from base 1. Of note for this clone: Its antigen specificity is not known. The sample holds no much larger clone one base away, and base qualities are not on file.

The rearrangement joined TRBV29-1 to TRBJ1-3, with no confidently assigned D gene. The sequencing input was PBMCs or T cells enriched from blood (not recorded which). This receptor was taken from a woman under 40 who had recovered from COVID-19. The DNA sequence is as follows: TGCAGCGTTGGAGCCGGGAACGGAAACACCATATATTTT. Its protein is CSVGAGNGNTIYF.